The present TCR beta chain was sequenced within a study of cytomegalovirus exposure and HLA in healthy donors. On this clone: Its antigen is as yet unknown.

Study-wide points: Follow-up analysis seemed to connect common viral pathogens with several of the most significant clusters identified.

The PCR had 60 Vbeta and 13 Jbeta primers. Only in-frame clones appear in the TCRdb table, and some are missing; sequencing was by immunoSEQ multiplex PCR. The sample contains under 200,000 clones, 75% to 90% of which appear only once. CDR3 length: 15 residues. Per germline, CDR1 MGHDK and CDR2 SYGVNS. J lost 2 bases, V lost 2 bases, and 3 bases had no gene match. This clonotype was obtained from a male donor in good health and CMV-seronegative. Material for sequencing was PBMCs. The V gene is TRBV25-1, the J gene TRBJ1-3, with 7 bases that match TRBD1. CDR3 DNA: TGTGCCAGCAGTGAAGCCCAGGGGGCTGGAAACACCATATATTTT. Translating it yields CASSEAQGAGNTIYF.